Following are 4 T cell receptor beta chains from one sample sequenced in a study of blood T cell repertoires in COVID-19. Profiling relied on immunoSEQ multiplex PCR, and the TCRdb table lists in-frame clones only, not all of them. The data contain 400,000 to 550,000 clones, approximately 90% of them singletons. Sequenced material: PBMCs or T cells enriched from blood (not recorded which). Every receptor here comes from a woman between 18 and 29 years old with acute COVID-19.

This rearrangement joins TRBV6-5 to TRBJ1-6; tentatively, D is TRBD1 (5 bases). CDR3 size: 16 residues. Trimming left V 2 bases short and J 9 bases short, with 17 bases between. Germline CDR1 MNHEY, CDR2 SVGAGI. The DNA for the CDR3 is TGTGCCAGCAGTTACGCCCGGGACCGAGCGGGTTCACCCCTCCACTTT. It codes for CASSYARDRAGSPLHF.

The chain joins TRBV27 to TRBJ1-2; TRBD1 might be the D (6 bases). Germline CDR1 reads MNHEY; CDR2 reads SMNVEV (reference sequence). The V end was cut by 3 bases, the J end by 2 bases, with 7 bases between. The CDR3 runs 13 residues. Written as DNA, the CDR3 is TGTGCCAGCAGTTTTGACAGGAACTATGGCTACACCTTC. Protein sequence: CASSFDRNYGYTF.

The sample holds a few counts of this clone. This chain joins TRBV7-9 and TRBJ2-5; TRBD1 matches 8 bases. Germline-derived CDR1 and CDR2 are SEHNR and FQNEAQ (reference sequence). V shed 6 bases and J 2 bases; nucleotides not matched to a gene: 5. This CDR3 is 14 amino acids long. The CDR3 sequence is CASSSGQGQETQYF. CDR3 DNA: TGTGCCAGCAGTTCCGGACAGGGACAAGAGACCCAGTACTTC.

The chain uses TRBV4-3 and TRBJ2-7; 7 positions agree with TRBD2. The CDR3 has 15 residues. Germline CDR1 reads LGHNA; CDR2 reads YSLEER. The V segment lost 0 bases and the J segment 6 bases; nucleotides outside the gene matches: 8. The CDR3 reads CASSQDLGREAEQYF. The CDR3 region has the DNA TGCGCCAGCAGCCAAGATCTGGGACGGGAGGCCGAGCAGTACTTC.